Each of the 18 T cell receptor beta chains below was sequenced from the same sample in a study of cytomegalovirus exposure and HLA in healthy donors (dated by TCRdb to between 2016 and 2019). The library relied on the immunoSEQ multiplex PCR assay. For the multiplex PCR, a mixture combining 60 forward primers for TCR Vbeta segments and 13 reverse primers for TCR Jbeta segments was used. The table was pulled from immuneACCESS by TCRdb, which kept in-frame rearrangements only. Such tables lose some clones; where checked, under half of the loss comes from unresolved V genes, and the rest has no known cause. The table kept for this sample lists under 200,000 clones. Of the sample, less than 6.5% falls within the top ten clones. Source material: PBMCs. Receptors originate from a man aged 25-40 years in good health and CMV-seronegative.

The chain has TRBV30 and TRBJ1-4; 7 bases match TRBD1. J gave up 4 bases and V 2 bases, and 4 bases lay outside the gene matches. Per germline, CDR1 GTSNPN and CDR2 SVGIG (reference sequence). This CDR3 has 14 residues. For the CDR3, the DNA is TGTGCCTGGAGTACAACAGGGGTTAATGAAAAACTGTTTTTT. It codes for CAWSTTGVNEKLFF.

V gene TRBV5-6 combines with J gene TRBJ2-7; TRBD2 aligns across 8 bases. The length of the CDR3 is 16 residues. The V segment lost 1 base and the J segment 4 bases; nucleotides outside the gene matches: 10. CDR1 is SGHDT and CDR2 is YYEEEE in the germline V gene. The CDR3 is CASSLWGSGTRYEQYF. The CDR3 nucleotides read TGTGCCAGCAGCTTGTGGGGTAGCGGGACGCGATACGAGCAGTACTTC. The entire variable domain, with the rest obtained from reference TRBV5-6 and TRBJ2-7, is as follows: DAGVTQSPTHLIKTRGQQVTLRCSPKSGHDTVSWYQQALGQGPQFIFQYYEEEERQRGNFPDRFSGHQFPNYSSELNVNALLLGDSALYLCASSLWGSGTRYEQYFGPGTRLTVT.

The chain couples TRBV5-8 to TRBJ2-7; TRBD2 matches 14 bases. Germline V lookup: CDR1 SGHTS, CDR2 YDEGEE. This CDR3 has 18 residues. The junction had 12 bases not matched to a gene; V was cut back by 5 bases and J by 2 bases. The CDR3 nucleotides are TGTGCCAGCAGGCGGGCCTTGGGGACTAGCGGGAGTACCTACGAGCAGTACTTC. Translation: CASRRALGTSGSTYEQYF.

The chain couples TRBV29-1 to TRBJ2-7, with TRBD2 matching over 7 bases. V gave up 6 bases and J gave up 4 bases; unmatched junction bases: 18. From germline, CDR1 is SQVTM and CDR2 ANQGSEA. The CDR3 has 16 residues. CDR3 bases: TGCAGCGTCGACTTCCCGACTAGCAGCTCACCATACGAGCAGTACTTC. As protein: CSVDFPTSSSPYEQYF.

V usage is TRBV29-1 and J usage is TRBJ2-7; 10 bases map to TRBD2. The CDR3 runs to 12 residues. Germline V lookup: CDR1 SQVTM, CDR2 ANQGSEA. J lost 4 bases, V lost 6 bases, and 3 bases had no gene match. CDR3 sequence (DNA): TGCAGCGTCGGGACTAGCGCGTACGAGCAGTACTTC. Amino acids: CSVGTSAYEQYF.

J is TRBJ2-2 and V is TRBV14; 15 nucleotides line up with TRBD2. CDR1 is SGHDN and CDR2 is FVKESK in the germline V gene. This CDR3 is built from 16 residues. V gave up 4 bases and J gave up 6 bases; unmatched junction bases: 3. The CDR3 reads CASSPGLAGGAGELFF. The CDR3, as DNA: TGTGCCAGCAGCCCGGGACTAGCGGGGGGTGCCGGGGAGCTGTTTTTT.

V is TRBV2 and J is TRBJ1-4; maybe TRBD1 (6 bases). The CDR3 is 14 residues long. Germline V gene lookup returns CDR1 SNHLY and CDR2 FYNNEI. V lost 5 bases and J 4 bases, leaving 11 bases between the germline ends. In nucleotides, the CDR3 is TGTGCCAGCAGTCGTGGACAGAGTAATGAAAAACTGTTTTTT. Amino acids: CASSRGQSNEKLFF.

The chain combines TRBV30 with TRBJ1-4; the match to TRBD1 covers 10 bases. The germline gives CDR1 GTSNPN, CDR2 SVGIG (reference sequence). Trimming cost V 3 bases and J 3 bases; bases outside gene matches: 10. This CDR3 is built from 17 residues. In nucleotides, the CDR3 is TGTGCCTGGAGGCCCCGGGACAGGGGCCCCGCTAATGAAAAACTGTTTTTT. As protein: CAWRPRDRGPANEKLFF. The entire variable domain, with the rest obtained from reference TRBV30 and TRBJ1-4, is as follows: SQTIHQWPATLVQPVGSPLSLECTVEGTSNPNLYWYRQAAGRGLQLLFYSVGIGQISSEVPQNLSASRPQDRQFILSSKKLLLSDSGFYLCAWRPRDRGPANEKLFFGSGTQLSVL.

The chain carries TRBV11-3 and TRBJ2-7; 7 bases align to TRBD1. Germline V lookup: CDR1 SGHNT, CDR2 YENEEA. The CDR3 has 13 amino acids. With V trimmed by 5 bases and J by 0 bases, 1 base remained unmatched. CDR3 sequence (DNA): TGTGCCAGCAGCCGGGACAGCTCCTACGAGCAGTACTTC. This sequence encodes CASSRDSSYEQYF. Filled out from reference TRBV11-3 and TRBJ2-7, the complete variable domain reads EAGVVQSPRYKIIEKKQPVAFWCNPISGHNTLYWYLQNLGQGPELLIRYENEEAVDDSQLPKDRFSAERLKGVDSTLKIQPAELGDSAVYLCASSRDSSYEQYFGPGTRLTVT.

The V gene is TRBV11-2, the J gene TRBJ2-7, with TRBD2 identical over 8 bases. The germline CDR1 and CDR2 sequences are SGHAT and FQNNGV. V lost 4 bases to trimming and J lost 3 bases; unmatched junction nucleotides: 14. This CDR3 contains 17 residues. This CDR3 reads CASSSIAGPFSFYEQYF. The CDR3, as DNA: TGTGCCAGCAGCTCGATAGCGGGACCCTTTTCATTCTACGAGCAGTACTTC.

The CDR3 loop is CASSLGQGAYEQYF. DNA of the CDR3: TGCGCCAGCAGCTTGGGGCAGGGGGCCTACGAGCAGTACTTC. The gene calls are TRBV5-1 and TRBJ2-7; 7 bases line up with TRBD1. Germline V CDR1 and CDR2: SGHRS, YFSETQ. Unmatched junction bases numbered 2, after V lost 0 bases and J lost 2 bases. The CDR3 loop spans 14 amino acids.

The V and J genes are TRBV28 and TRBJ1-1; D unresolved. Trimming removed 9 bases at V and 6 bases at J, with 11 bases between. This CDR3 region has 11 residues. Germline V CDR1 and CDR2: MDHEN, SYDVKM. The CDR3 protein is CARWEIPEAFF. Written as DNA, the CDR3 is TGTGCCAGGTGGGAGATTCCTGAAGCTTTCTTT.

In regard to this clone: One junction end does not reproduce the germline sequence, and a read error may be involved. The V call is TRBV7-8, the J call TRBJ1-4; TRBD1 is a possible D gene (5 bases). Germline V gene data show CDR1 as SGHVS and CDR2 as FQNEAQ. The CDR3 length is 15 residues. CDR3 amino acids: CASSWRAGDGETLFF. CDR3 DNA: TGTGCCAGCAGCTGGCGGGCGGGGGACGGTGAAACACTGTTTTTT.

The rearrangement links TRBV10-2 to TRBJ2-3, with 8 bases that match TRBD1. Germline values: CDR1 WSHSY, CDR2 SAAADI. CDR3 length: 14 amino acids. Trimming at V came to 10 bases and at J to 0 bases, leaving 6 bases not matched to a gene. The CDR3: CATRTGRSTDTQYF. CDR3 coding DNA: TGCGCCACCCGGACAGGGAGAAGCACAGATACGCAGTATTTT.

The rearrangement joins TRBV7-3 to TRBJ2-1; the match to TRBD2 covers 13 bases. CDR3 length: 15 amino acids. Germline loops: CDR1 SGHTA, CDR2 FQGTGA. J lost 7 bases, V lost 2 bases, and 2 bases had no gene match. The CDR3 sequence is CASSLGTSGKNEQFF. CDR3 DNA: TGTGCCAGCAGCTTAGGGACTAGCGGGAAAAATGAGCAGTTCTTC.

V gene TRBV27 combines with J gene TRBJ2-5, with TRBD2 identical over 12 bases. The length of the CDR3 is 15 residues. CDR1 and CDR2 (germline): MNHEY, SMNVEV (reference sequence). Losses at the gene ends were 5 bases for V and 5 bases for J; bases not matched to a gene: 6. The CDR3 DNA reads TGTGCCAGCAGTAGTCTAGCGGGGGGGCGGGAGACCCAGTACTTC. Protein product: CASSSLAGGRETQYF.

In nucleotides, the CDR3 is TGTGCCAGTAGCCAAGGACAGGGCTTGTTTCAGGTTGGCTACACCTTC. This sequence encodes CASSQGQGLFQVGYTF. The V gene is TRBV19, the J gene TRBJ1-2, with 8 bases fitting TRBD1. The V and J ends lost 6 bases and 7 bases, in that order; junction bases with no gene match: 16. This CDR3 has 16 amino acids. Germline V CDR1 and CDR2: LNHDA, SQIVND (reference sequence).

The chain couples TRBV10-3 to TRBJ1-1; 10 nucleotides agree with TRBD1. The V gene end was trimmed by 8 bases and the J gene end by 1 base; junction bases not matched to a gene: 4. Germline assignment: CDR1 ENHRY and CDR2 SYGVKD. This CDR3 spans 14 amino acids. In DNA form, the CDR3 reads TGTGCCATCGGGACAGGGGCTCAGAACACTGAAGCTTTCTTT. It translates to CAIGTGAQNTEAFF.